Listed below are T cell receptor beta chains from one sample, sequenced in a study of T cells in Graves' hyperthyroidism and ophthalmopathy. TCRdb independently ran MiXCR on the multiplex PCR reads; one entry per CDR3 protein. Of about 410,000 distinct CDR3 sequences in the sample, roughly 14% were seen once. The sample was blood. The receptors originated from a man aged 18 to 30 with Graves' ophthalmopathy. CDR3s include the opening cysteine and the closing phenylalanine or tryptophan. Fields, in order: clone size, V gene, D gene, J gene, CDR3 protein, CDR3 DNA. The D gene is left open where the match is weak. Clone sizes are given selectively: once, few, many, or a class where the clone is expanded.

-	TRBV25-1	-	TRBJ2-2	CASSESGGGTGELFF	TGTGCCAGCAGTGAAAGTGGGGGTGGAACCGGGGAGCTGTTTTTT
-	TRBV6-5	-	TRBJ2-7	CASSYRRSYEQYF	TGTGCCAGCAGTTATCGTCGCTCCTACGAGCAGTACTTC
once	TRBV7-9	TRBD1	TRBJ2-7	CASSHPGQGMYEQYF	TGTGCCAGCAGCCATCCGGGACAGGGTATGTACGAGCAGTACTTC
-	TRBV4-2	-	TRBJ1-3	CASSQDGISGNTIYF	TGTGCCAGCAGCCAAGATGGCATCTCTGGAAACACCATATATTTT
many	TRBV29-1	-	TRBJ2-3	CSVGGARGEGSTDTQYF	TGCAGCGTTGGGGGGGCCAGGGGGGAGGGAAGCACAGATACGCAGTATTTT
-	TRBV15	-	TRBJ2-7	CATSRDRNYEQYF	TGTGCCACCAGCAGAGATAGGAACTACGAGCAGTACTTC
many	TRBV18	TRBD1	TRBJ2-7	CASSPGTVSSYEQYF	TGTGCCAGCTCACCAGGGACAGTCAGCTCCTACGAGCAGTACTTC
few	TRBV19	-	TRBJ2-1	CASKEADSYNEQFF	TGTGCCAGTAAGGAGGCGGACTCCTACAATGAGCAGTTCTTC
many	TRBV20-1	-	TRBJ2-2	CSARRGANTGELFF	TGCAGTGCTAGGCGGGGCGCGAACACCGGGGAGCTGTTTTTT
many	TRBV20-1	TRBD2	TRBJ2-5	CSARDSRGVDETQYF	TGCAGTGCTAGAGATAGCCGGGGGGTGGATGAGACCCAGTACTTC
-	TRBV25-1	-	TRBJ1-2	CASSLSGRLYGYTF	TGTGCCAGCAGTCTATCCGGTCGACTCTATGGCTACACCTTC
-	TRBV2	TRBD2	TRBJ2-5	CASGGLAGGVQETQYF	TGTGCCAGCGGTGGACTAGCGGGAGGGGTCCAAGAGACCCAGTACTTC
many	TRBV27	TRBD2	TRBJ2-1	CASSVGTSGDTYNEQFF	TGTGCCAGCAGTGTCGGGACTAGCGGGGACACCTACAATGAGCAGTTCTTC
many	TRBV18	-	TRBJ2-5	CASSPGQGGQETQYF	TGTGCCAGCTCACCAGGACAGGGAGGGCAAGAGACCCAGTACTTC
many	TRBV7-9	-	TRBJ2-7	CASSTASYEQYF	TGTGCCAGCAGCACAGCCTCCTACGAGCAGTACTTC
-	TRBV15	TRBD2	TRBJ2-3	CATSSPGLAGVADTQYF	TGTGCCACCAGCAGCCCGGGACTAGCGGGAGTTGCAGATACGCAGTATTTT
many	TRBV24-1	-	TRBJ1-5	CATSEEWINQPQHF	TGTGCCACCAGTGAGGAGTGGATCAATCAGCCCCAGCATTTT
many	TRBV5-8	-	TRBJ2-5	CASSFQGTVQETQYF	TGTGCCAGCAGCTTCCAGGGCACGGTACAGGAGACCCAGTACTTC
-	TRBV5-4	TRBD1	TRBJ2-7	CASSSGTGLASVYEQYF	TGTGCCAGCAGCTCCGGGACAGGGCTAGCGTCGGTATACGAGCAGTACTTC
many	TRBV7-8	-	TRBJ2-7	CASSPRLYEQYF	TGTGCCAGCAGCCCCCGCCTCTACGAGCAGTACTTC
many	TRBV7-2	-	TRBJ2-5	CASSLEGLHPTIQETQYF	TGTGCCAGCAGCTTAGAAGGGCTGCATCCCACAATTCAAGAGACCCAGTACTTC
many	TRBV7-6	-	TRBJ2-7	CASSLAPSWEQYF	TGTGCCAGCAGCTTAGCCCCTAGTTGGGAGCAGTACTTC
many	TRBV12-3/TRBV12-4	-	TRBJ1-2	CASTPRSGDYGYTF	TGTGCCAGCACCCCGCGGTCCGGAGACTATGGCTACACCTTC
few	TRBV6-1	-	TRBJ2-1	CASSEAIDGGAYNEQFF	TGTGCCAGCAGTGAAGCGATTGACGGTGGGGCGTACAATGAGCAGTTCTTC
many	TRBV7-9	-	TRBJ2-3	CASNSSPDTQYF	TGTGCCAGCAACTCTTCCCCAGATACGCAGTATTTT
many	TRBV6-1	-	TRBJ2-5	CASSAHHPGGPGETQYF	TGTGCCAGCAGTGCACACCACCCCGGGGGCCCGGGAGAGACCCAGTACTTC
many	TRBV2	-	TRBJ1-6	CASNRPGHNNSPLHF	TGTGCCAGCAATCGGCCGGGACATAACAATTCACCCCTCCACTTT
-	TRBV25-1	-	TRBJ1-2	CASSESFSYTF	TGTGCCAGCAGTGAATCGTTTAGCTACACCTTC
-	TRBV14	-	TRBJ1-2	CASSQNIVFGYTF	TGTGCCAGCAGCCAAAACATCGTTTTTGGCTACACCTTC
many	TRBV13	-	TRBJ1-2	CASSLYGSGAPYGYTF	TGTGCCAGCAGCTTATATGGTTCAGGGGCACCCTATGGCTACACCTTC
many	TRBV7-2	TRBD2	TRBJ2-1	CASSLDLGTSDLNEQFF	TGTGCCAGCAGCTTAGATCTCGGGACTAGCGATCTCAATGAGCAGTTCTTC
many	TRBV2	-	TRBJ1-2	CASSRGTQHGYTF	TGTGCCAGCAGCAGAGGGACGCAGCATGGCTACACCTTC
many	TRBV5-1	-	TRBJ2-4	CASSGGGSQYF	TGCGCCAGCAGCGGCGGGGGCTCTCAGTACTTC
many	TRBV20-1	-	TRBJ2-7	CSAFLAREQYF	TGCAGTGCCTTTTTAGCGCGTGAGCAGTACTTC
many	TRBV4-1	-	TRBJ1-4	CASSQPLGEKLFF	TGCGCCAGCAGCCAACCCCTAGGTGAAAAACTGTTTTTT
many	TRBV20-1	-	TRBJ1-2	CSARGPTLGRPNYGYTF	TGCAGTGCTAGAGGCCCTACACTAGGGAGGCCCAACTATGGCTACACCTTC
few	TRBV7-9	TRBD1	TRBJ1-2	CASSGGQGAGYGYTF	TGTGCCAGCAGCGGAGGACAGGGGGCTGGCTATGGCTACACCTTC
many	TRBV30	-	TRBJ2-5	CAWSVPGMGETQYF	TGTGCCTGGAGTGTCCCAGGGATGGGAGAGACCCAGTACTTC
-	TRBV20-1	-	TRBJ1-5	CSASGHSNQPQHF	TGCAGTGCTTCTGGCCATAGCAATCAGCCCCAGCATTTT
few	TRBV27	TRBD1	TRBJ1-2	CASSQNRGQGVWGYTF	TGTGCCAGCAGTCAAAACCGGGGACAGGGTGTCTGGGGCTACACCTTC
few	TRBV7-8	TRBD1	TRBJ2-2	CASRLTGGAFLGNTGELFF	TGTGCCAGCAGACTAACAGGGGGTGCGTTCTTAGGGAACACCGGGGAGCTGTTTTTT
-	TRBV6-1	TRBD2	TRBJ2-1	CASSQTSGRWDEQFF	TGTGCCAGCAGTCAGACTAGCGGGAGGTGGGATGAGCAGTTCTTC
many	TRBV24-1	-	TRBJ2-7	CATSDPRDGSYEQYF	TGTGCCACCAGTGATCCCCGGGACGGCTCCTACGAGCAGTACTTC
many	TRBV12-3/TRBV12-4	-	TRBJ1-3	CASSLIAQGSGNTIYF	TGTGCCAGCAGTTTAATCGCGCAGGGGTCAGGAAACACCATATATTTT
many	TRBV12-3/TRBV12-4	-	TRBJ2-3	CASSFVGGPADTQYF	TGTGCCAGCAGTTTTGTGGGGGGGCCTGCAGATACGCAGTATTTT
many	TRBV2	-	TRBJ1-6	CASSPSYGSGVNNSPLHF	TGTGCCAGCAGTCCTTCCTATGGATCAGGGGTTAATAATTCACCCCTCCACTTT
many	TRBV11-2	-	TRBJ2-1	CASSLQGDSNEQFF	TGTGCCAGCAGCTTACAGGGTGACAGCAATGAGCAGTTCTTC
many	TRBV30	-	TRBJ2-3	CAGTPEWTADTQYF	TGTGCCGGGACCCCGGAATGGACGGCAGATACGCAGTATTTT
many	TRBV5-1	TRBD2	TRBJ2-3	CASSFKAGGPTDTQYF	TGCGCCAGCAGCTTTAAGGCGGGAGGGCCTACAGATACGCAGTATTTT
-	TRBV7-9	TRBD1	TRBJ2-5	CASSSGTVQETQYF	TGTGCCAGCAGCTCTGGGACAGTCCAAGAGACCCAGTACTTC
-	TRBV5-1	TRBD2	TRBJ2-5	CASRGLLQETQYF	TGCGCCAGCAGGGGACTACTACAAGAGACCCAGTACTTC
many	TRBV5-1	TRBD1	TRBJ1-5	CASSLGTGAGQPQHF	TGCGCCAGCAGCTTGGGGACAGGGGCGGGTCAGCCCCAGCATTTT
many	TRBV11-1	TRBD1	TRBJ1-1	CASSPGGGEGREAFF	TGTGCCAGCAGCCCAGGGGGAGGGGAAGGCCGCGAAGCTTTCTTT
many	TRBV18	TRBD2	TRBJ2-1	CASSPPGLAGGGNEQFF	TGTGCCAGCTCACCACCGGGACTAGCGGGAGGAGGGAATGAGCAGTTCTTC
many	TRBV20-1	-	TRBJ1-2	CSPLGAVHGYTF	TGCAGCCCTTTAGGAGCAGTGCATGGCTACACCTTC
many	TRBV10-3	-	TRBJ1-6	CAISGGTVDSPLHF	TGTGCCATCAGTGGAGGGACTGTTGATTCACCCCTCCACTTT
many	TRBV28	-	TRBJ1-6	CASSISTPGHYDSPLHF	TGTGCCAGCAGTATCTCAACTCCGGGACACTATGATTCACCCCTCCACTTT
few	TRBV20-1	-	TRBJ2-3	CSARDRGTFTDTQYF	TGCAGTGCTAGAGATAGGGGCACTTTCACAGATACGCAGTATTTT
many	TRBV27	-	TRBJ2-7	CASSLRSRNPYEQYF	TGTGCCAGCAGTTTAAGGAGTAGGAATCCCTACGAGCAGTACTTC
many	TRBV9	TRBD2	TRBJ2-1	CASSVGSREAEQFF	TGTGCCAGCAGCGTCGGGAGTCGGGAGGCTGAGCAGTTCTTC